The clone carrying this T cell receptor (beta chain) was seen only a few times. The sample belongs to a study of T-cell memory formation after mild COVID-19. TCRdb ran MiXCR on the 5' RACE reads and lists one entry per CDR3 protein. The sample consists of about 350,000 distinct CDR3 sequences, roughly an eighth of them appearing once. The trim removed 5 bases at V and 2 bases at J, leaving 7 bases unmatched. Germline V gene sequence: CDR1 MDHEN, CDR2 SYDVKM. CDR3 length equals 15 residues. The specimen sequenced was PBMCs or a T cell subset sorted from them (not recorded which). The J gene is TRBJ1-2, the V gene TRBV28, with 8 nucleotides matching TRBD1. The clonotype was recovered from a man younger than 35 who had mild COVID-19 (a few samples of this study predate the infection). Cell type and time point are not known. CDR3 protein: CASSVGQGGNYGYTF. The DNA for the CDR3 is TGTGCCAGCAGTGTCGGACAGGGAGGAAACTATGGCTACACCTTC.